The 10 T cell receptor beta chains presented below share a single source sample, sequenced in a study of T-cell memory formation after mild COVID-19. TCRdb re-called the 5' RACE reads through MiXCR, storing one row per CDR3 protein. The repertoire holds about 280,000 distinct CDR3 sequences, around 8% seen once, with 20% to 25% in the top ten. Source material: PBMCs or a T cell subset sorted from them (not recorded which). The receptors stem from a man younger than 35 who had mild COVID-19 (a few samples of this study predate the infection). Cell type and time point are not known.

The genes are TRBV6-5 and TRBJ2-5; D gene unclear. Germline V gene sequence: CDR1 MNHEY, CDR2 SVGAGI. Trimming cost V 11 bases and J 1 base, with 14 bases left between them. CDR3 length equals 13 residues. CDR3 amino acids: CAASWAFQETQYF. DNA for the CDR3: TGTGCCGCCAGTTGGGCATTCCAAGAGACCCAGTACTTC.

This clonotype was seen a few times. J is TRBJ2-2 and V is TRBV6-6, with no clear D. V lost 4 bases and J lost 7, with 10 bases in between. CDR1 is MNHNY, CDR2 SVGAGI, per germline (reference sequence). The CDR3 runs to 13 residues. The chain's CDR3 is CASSFMDGGELFF. The CDR3 nucleotides are TGTGCCAGCAGTTTTATGGACGGCGGGGAGCTGTTTTTT.

This clonotype was recorded many times. V gene TRBV5-5 combines with J gene TRBJ1-2, with 9 positions matching TRBD1. CDR1 and CDR2 (germline): SGHKS, YYEKEE (reference sequence). V shed 4 bases and J 4 bases; nucleotides not matched to a gene: 11. There are 16 residues in the CDR3. CDR3 sequence reads: CASSHDRGNNPYGYTF. The CDR3 region has the DNA TGTGCCAGCAGCCATGACAGGGGGAACAACCCCTATGGCTACACCTTC.

This clonotype was found a few times. V gene TRBV6-2 or TRBV6-3 combines with J gene TRBJ2-1; perhaps TRBD2 as D (6 bases). V was shortened by 6 bases and J by 3 bases, with 21 bases between the two germline ends. This CDR3 is built from 17 residues. Germline lookup yields CDR1 MNHEY and CDR2 SVGEGT. The CDR3 is CASSLFSTGVNYNEQFF. DNA of the CDR3: TGTGCCAGCAGCCTTTTCTCGACGGGGGTAAACTACAATGAGCAGTTCTTC.

The chain combines TRBV7-6 with TRBJ1-4, with no clear D. This CDR3 spans 14 amino acids. The germline V gene has CDR1 SGHVS and CDR2 FNYEAQ. V gave up 1 base and J gave up 4 bases, with 7 bases separating them. The CDR3 is CASSLGAVNEKLFF. DNA for the CDR3: TGTGCCAGCAGCTTAGGGGCGGTTAATGAAAAACTGTTTTTT.

This clonotype was observed many times. The chain combines TRBV7-9 with TRBJ2-7; D perhaps matches TRBD1 (6 bases). Germline loops: CDR1 SEHNR, CDR2 FQNEAQ (reference sequence). V lost 5 bases to trimming and J lost 7 bases, with 21 bases between them. This CDR3 has 15 amino acids. CDR3 in amino acids: CASSETVQGSGEQYF. CDR3 nucleotide sequence: TGTGCCAGCAGCGAGACAGTACAGGGATCGGGTGAGCAGTACTTC.

This clonotype showed up just a few times. The chain links TRBV2 to TRBJ2-5; TRBD2 matches at 8 bases. This CDR3 region has 16 residues. CDR1 SNHLY and CDR2 FYNNEI come from the germline V gene. Germline trimming cut 8 bases from V and 1 base from J; bases unmatched to any gene: 12. CDR3 DNA: TGTGCCAGCGGGAAAGGGGGTAGCGGGGCCCAAGAGACCCAGTACTTC. Protein sequence: CASGKGGSGAQETQYF. The entire variable domain, with the rest obtained from reference TRBV2 and TRBJ2-5, is as follows: EPEVTQTPSHQVTQMGQEVILRCVPISNHLYFYWYRQILGQKVEFLVSFYNNEISEKSEIFDDQFSVERPDGSNFTLKIRSTKLEDSAMYFCASGKGGSGAQETQYFGPGTRLLVL.

This clonotype was seen a few times. The rearrangement uses TRBV27 and TRBJ2-3, with D perhaps TRBD2 (7 bases). Germline CDR1 is MNHEY and CDR2 is SMNVEV (reference sequence). The V and J ends lost 3 bases and 0 bases respectively, with 16 bases between them. This CDR3 contains 17 residues. This CDR3 is CASSFSGGPSSTDTQYF. The DNA for the CDR3 is TGTGCCAGCAGTTTCTCCGGGGGGCCATCTAGCACAGATACGCAGTATTTT.

This clonotype was seen a few times. This rearrangement joins TRBV6-2 or TRBV6-3 to TRBJ2-7; no firm D call. Trimming removed 8 bases from V and 0 bases from J, with 8 bases in between. The CDR3 consists of 12 residues. CDR1 is MNHEY and CDR2 is SVGEGT in the germline V gene. The CDR3 protein is CASDNGSYEQYF. CDR3 coding DNA: TGTGCCAGCGATAACGGCTCCTACGAGCAGTACTTC.

This sequence joins TRBV6-6 and TRBJ2-1, with D unclear. Trimming removed 4 bases from V and 0 bases from J, with 10 bases in between. The germline V gene has CDR1 MNHNY and CDR2 SVGAGI (reference sequence). The CDR3 spans 15 residues. In DNA form, the CDR3 reads TGTGCCAGCAGTTTAGCCTTAGTCTCCTACAATGAGCAGTTCTTC. Encoded protein: CASSLALVSYNEQFF.